The entry below describes one T cell receptor beta chain. This sample is part of a study of shared clonotypes between healthy human individuals. About the study: Every donor yielded three CD4 naive, three CD4 memory, two CD8 naive and one CD8 memory plate.

Cells designated naive CD8 were CD45RO-negative and were positively selected for CCR7, with terminally differentiated effector memory CD45RA+ cells excluded. CDR3 length: 17 amino acids. The V gene lost 1 base and the J gene lost 0 bases, with 15 bases spanning the gap. CDR1 is MGHRA and CDR2 is YSYEKL in the germline V gene. Deep-level running was used for the assay. Profiling relied on immunoSEQ multiplex PCR, and the TCRdb table lists in-frame clones only, not all of them. The sample lists over 750,000 clones, about 96% occurring once. The chain employs TRBV4-1 and TRBJ1-1; D is possibly TRBD1 (5 bases). The sample comprised naive CD8+ T cells sorted from blood. This sequence was found in a young man in good health. This chain's CDR3 is CASSQVQGGPLNTEAFF. The DNA for the CDR3 is TGCGCCAGCAGCCAAGTCCAGGGTGGGCCCTTGAACACTGAAGCTTTCTTT.